This TCR beta chain comes out of a study of T cell repertoires in cytomegalovirus infection (dated by TCRdb to the late 2010s). As for the study more broadly: The peptide stimulations were aimed at well-studied HLA-B-restricted epitopes as well as recently identified HLA-C-restricted CMV epitopes, whose presentation resists viral immunomodulation. Because public TCR beta signatures pointed to carriage of CMV infection together with the matching HLA type, the HLA type of each donor mattered for the analysis.

What this sample's treatment or condition label stands for: in vitro stimulation with specific CMV peptide epitopes to enrich CMV-specific T cells. This clonotype was observed a few times. Its specific antigen is unknown. Within one base of it there is no much larger clone, and no base qualities were kept. The sequencer listed for this sample is Illumina HiSeq 1500. TCRdb reprocessing: public reads trimmed at Q25 with fastp, clones called with MiXCR, in-frame beta chains kept. For every CDR3 protein sequence, its rows merge into one entry that carries the most common genes and DNA. Recorded for this sample are fewer than 900,000 distinct CDR3 sequences; roughly 28% of them occurred a single time. The leading ten clones occupy about an eighth of the sample. The paper as a whole reports these results and caveats: Cumulative frequency of public TCR beta family members discriminated carriers of CMV infection plus the relevant HLA type in this cohort and an independent roughly 340-donor cohort. The ex vivo response was dominated by HLA-C-restricted CMV-specific TCR beta clonotypes, and the single most frequent clonotype in two of eight donors was supplied by these HLA-C-restricted clonotypes.

Here V drops 6 bases and J drops 6 bases, and the junction holds 6 bases not matched to any gene. The germline V gene (reference sequence) provides CDR1 MNHNY and CDR2 SVGAGI. The CDR3 holds 13 amino acids from the cysteine to the phenylalanine. The CDR3 DNA has 39 bases and is translated from base 1. The sample consisted of cultured CD8+ T cells from PBMCs, taken from culture after CMV antigen stimulation. The sequence was collected from a human donor in good health (CMV status not recorded). Some clones in this sample may be carry-over from other donors' samples. The rearrangement joined TRBV6-6 to TRBJ1-1, with 8 junctional bases fitting TRBD1. Here is the DNA: TGTGCCAGCAGATCCGACAGGGGAGCTGAAGCTTTCTTT. This gives the protein CASRSDRGAEAFF.